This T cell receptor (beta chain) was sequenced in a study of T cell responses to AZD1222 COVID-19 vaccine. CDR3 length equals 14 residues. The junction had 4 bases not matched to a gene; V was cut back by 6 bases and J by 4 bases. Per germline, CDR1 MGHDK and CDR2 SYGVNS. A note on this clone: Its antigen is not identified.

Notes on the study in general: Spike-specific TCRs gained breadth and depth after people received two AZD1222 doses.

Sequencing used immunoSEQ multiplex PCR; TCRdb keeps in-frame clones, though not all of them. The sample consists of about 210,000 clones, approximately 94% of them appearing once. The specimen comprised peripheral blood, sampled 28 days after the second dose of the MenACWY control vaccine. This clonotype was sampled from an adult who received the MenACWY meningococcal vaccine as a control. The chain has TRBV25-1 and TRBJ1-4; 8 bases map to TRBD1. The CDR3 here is CASSQGAGNEKLFF. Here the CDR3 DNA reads TGTGCCAGCAGCCAGGGGGCCGGTAATGAAAAACTGTTTTTT.